This TCR beta chain came from a study of blood T cells in healthy people across ages. Study-wide points: A conclusive naive versus antigen-experienced comparison was prevented by the unsorted PBMCs.

About this clonotype itself: Antigen specificity is unknown.

V lost 3 bases to trimming and J lost 2 bases, with 15 bases between them. The germline V gene has CDR1 DFQATT and CDR2 SNEGSKA (reference sequence). This CDR3 contains 15 residues. Researchers collected roughly 10 milliliters of peripheral blood from every single donor. Next came a second PCR, run for about 7 to 12 cycles, which used a sample-barcoded 5' primer along with a J-beta primer mix. Each cDNA molecule received a tag from a template-switch adaptor that had 12 random nucleotides. TCRdb analysed the 5' RACE reads with MiXCR anew, one entry per CDR3 protein. The table lists over a million distinct CDR3 sequences, under 55% of them singletons, with 15% to 20% in the top ten.

The V call is TRBV20-1, the J call TRBJ2-3; possible D gene TRBD2, 7 bases. This receptor was obtained from a woman aged 55-70 years in good health. The sample consisted of blood. The CDR3 nucleotides read TGCAGTGCTAGTGATGAGCGGGACAACACAGATACGCAGTATTTT. It specifies CSASDERDNTDTQYF.